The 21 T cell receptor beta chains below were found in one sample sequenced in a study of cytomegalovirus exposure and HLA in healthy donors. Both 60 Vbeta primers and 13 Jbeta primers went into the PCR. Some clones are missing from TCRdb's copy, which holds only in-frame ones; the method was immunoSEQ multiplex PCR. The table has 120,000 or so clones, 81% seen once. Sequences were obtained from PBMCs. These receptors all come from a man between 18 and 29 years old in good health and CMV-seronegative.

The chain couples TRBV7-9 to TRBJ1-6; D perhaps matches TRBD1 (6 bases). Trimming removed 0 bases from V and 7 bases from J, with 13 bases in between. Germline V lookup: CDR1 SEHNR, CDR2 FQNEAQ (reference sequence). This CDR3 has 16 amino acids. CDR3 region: CASSLATTGLNSPLHF. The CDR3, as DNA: TGTGCCAGCAGCTTAGCGACGACAGGTCTGAATTCACCCCTCCACTTT. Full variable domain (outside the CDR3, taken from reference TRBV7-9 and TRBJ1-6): DTGVSQNPRHKITKRGQNVTFRCDPISEHNRLYWYRQTLGQGPEFLTYFQNEAQLEKSRLLSDRFSAERPKGSFSTLEIQRTEQGDSAMYLCASSLATTGLNSPLHFGNGTRLTVT.

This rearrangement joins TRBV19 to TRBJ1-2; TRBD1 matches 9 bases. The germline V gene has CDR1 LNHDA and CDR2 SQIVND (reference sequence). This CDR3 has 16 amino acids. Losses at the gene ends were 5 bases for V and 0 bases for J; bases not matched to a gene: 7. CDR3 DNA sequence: TGTGCCAGTAGTCACCCACGGACAGGGGCTAACTATGGCTACACCTTC. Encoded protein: CASSHPRTGANYGYTF.

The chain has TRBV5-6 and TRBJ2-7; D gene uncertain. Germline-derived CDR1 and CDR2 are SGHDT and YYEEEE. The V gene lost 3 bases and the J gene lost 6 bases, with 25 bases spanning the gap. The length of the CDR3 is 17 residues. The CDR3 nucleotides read TGTGCCAGCAGCTCATTCATGACACGTTTGCTTTTGACCGAGCAGTACTTC. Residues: CASSSFMTRLLLTEQYF.

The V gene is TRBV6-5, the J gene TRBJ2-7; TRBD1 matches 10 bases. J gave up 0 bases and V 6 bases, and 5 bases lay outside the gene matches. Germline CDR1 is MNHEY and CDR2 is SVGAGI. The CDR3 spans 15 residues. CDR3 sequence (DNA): TGTGCCAGCAGGATCCGGGACAGGGGCTCCTACGAGCAGTACTTC. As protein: CASRIRDRGSYEQYF.

This CDR3 is CASSLGLGGRGETQYF. In nucleotides, the CDR3 is TGTGCCAGCAGCTTAGGGCTGGGAGGTCGGGGCGAGACCCAGTACTTC. This chain uses TRBV7-2 with TRBJ2-5, with D possibly matching TRBD2 (6 bases). CDR1 is SGHTA, CDR2 FQGNSA, per germline. This CDR3 region has 16 residues. Trimming removed 1 base at V and 5 bases at J, with 17 bases between.

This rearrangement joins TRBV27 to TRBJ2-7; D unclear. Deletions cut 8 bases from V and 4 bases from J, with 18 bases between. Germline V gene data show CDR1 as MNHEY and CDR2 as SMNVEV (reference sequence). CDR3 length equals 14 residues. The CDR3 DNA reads TGTGCCAGCCGCGGAGATCGACCTTCTTACGAGCAGTACTTC. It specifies CASRGDRPSYEQYF.

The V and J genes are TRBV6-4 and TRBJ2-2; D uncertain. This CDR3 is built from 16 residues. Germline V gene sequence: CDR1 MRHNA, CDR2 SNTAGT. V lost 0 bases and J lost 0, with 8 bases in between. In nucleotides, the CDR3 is TGTGCCAGCAGTGACTCGGCAGGCTCGAACACCGGGGAGCTGTTTTTT. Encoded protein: CASSDSAGSNTGELFF.

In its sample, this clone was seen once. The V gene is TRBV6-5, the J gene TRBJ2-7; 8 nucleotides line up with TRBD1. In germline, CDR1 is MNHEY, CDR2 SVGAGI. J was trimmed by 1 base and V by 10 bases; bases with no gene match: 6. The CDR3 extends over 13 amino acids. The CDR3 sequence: CATGTGGSYEQYF. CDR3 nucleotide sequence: TGTGCCACCGGGACAGGAGGGTCCTACGAGCAGTACTTC.

CDR3 nucleotide sequence: TGTGCCAGTAGTACGAGTGGACGGGACAGGGGACAAGAGACCCAGTACTTC. Translating it yields CASSTSGRDRGQETQYF. The rearrangement links TRBV19 to TRBJ2-5, with TRBD1 matching 10 bases. Unmatched junction bases numbered 10, after V lost 4 bases and J lost 2 bases. Germline CDR1 reads LNHDA; CDR2 reads SQIVND (reference sequence). This CDR3 region has 17 residues.

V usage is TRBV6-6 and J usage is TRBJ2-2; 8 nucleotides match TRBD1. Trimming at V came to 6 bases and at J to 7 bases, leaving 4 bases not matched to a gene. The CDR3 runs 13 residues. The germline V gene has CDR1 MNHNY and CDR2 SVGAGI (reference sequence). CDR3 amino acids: CASRQTGDGELFF. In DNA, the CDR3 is TGTGCCAGCAGACAGACAGGGGACGGGGAGCTGTTTTTT.

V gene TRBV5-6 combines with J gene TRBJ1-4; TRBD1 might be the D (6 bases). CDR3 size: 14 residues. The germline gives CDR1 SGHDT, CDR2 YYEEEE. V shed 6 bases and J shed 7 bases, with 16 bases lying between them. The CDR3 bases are TGTGCCAGCACCAGGGGCAGGTTATTTGAAAAACTGTTTTTT. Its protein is CASTRGRLFEKLFF.

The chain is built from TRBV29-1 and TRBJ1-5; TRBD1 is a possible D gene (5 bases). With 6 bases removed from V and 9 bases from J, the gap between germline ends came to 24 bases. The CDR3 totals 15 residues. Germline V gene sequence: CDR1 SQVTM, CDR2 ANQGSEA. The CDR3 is CSVPLGDSSGSPQHF. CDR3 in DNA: TGCAGCGTGCCCTTGGGTGACAGTAGTGGTTCGCCCCAGCATTTT.

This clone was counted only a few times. CDR3 coding DNA: TGTGCCAGCCGGACCACAGCCCCCCGAAACAGGACCTCTGGGACTGAAGCTTTCTTT. Encoded protein: CASRTTAPRNRTSGTEAFF. The V gene is TRBV7-9, the J gene TRBJ1-1; TRBD1 might be the D (5 bases). Trimming shortened V by 8 bases and J by 5 bases, and 33 bases separated the two germline ends. This CDR3 is 19 amino acids long. Germline CDR1 SEHNR, CDR2 FQNEAQ (reference sequence).

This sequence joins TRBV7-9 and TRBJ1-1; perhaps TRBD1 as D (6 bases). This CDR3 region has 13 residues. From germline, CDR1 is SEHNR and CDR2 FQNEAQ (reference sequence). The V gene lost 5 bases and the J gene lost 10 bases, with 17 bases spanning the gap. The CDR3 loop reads CASSPGAGRGAFF. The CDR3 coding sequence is TGTGCCAGCAGCCCAGGGGCAGGGAGGGGAGCTTTCTTT.

The chain's CDR3 is CASSLIGTGISHTQYF. CDR3 nucleotide sequence: TGTGCCAGCAGCTTAATCGGGACAGGGATTTCCCATACGCAGTATTTT. The rearrangement links TRBV7-3 to TRBJ2-3; 9 positions match TRBD1. CDR3 length: 16 residues. J was trimmed by 7 bases and V by 1 base; bases with no gene match: 9. The germline V gene has CDR1 SGHTA and CDR2 FQGTGA. Combining the CDR3 with reference TRBV7-3 and TRBJ2-3 gives the whole variable domain GAGVSQTPSNKVTEKGKYVELRCDPISGHTALYWYRQSLGQGPEFLIYFQGTGAADDSGLPNDRFFAVRPEGSVSTLKIQRTERGDSAVYLCASSLIGTGISHTQYFGPGTRLTVL.

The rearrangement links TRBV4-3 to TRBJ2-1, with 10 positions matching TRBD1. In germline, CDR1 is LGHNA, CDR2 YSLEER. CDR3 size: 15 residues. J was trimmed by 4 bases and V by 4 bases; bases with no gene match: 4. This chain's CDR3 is CASSPGQGLYNEQFF. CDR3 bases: TGCGCCAGCAGCCCGGGACAGGGGCTTTACAATGAGCAGTTCTTC.

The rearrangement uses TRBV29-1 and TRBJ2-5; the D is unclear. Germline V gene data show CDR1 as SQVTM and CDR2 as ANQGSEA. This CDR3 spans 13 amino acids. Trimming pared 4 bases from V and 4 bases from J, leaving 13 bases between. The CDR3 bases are TGCAGCGTTGCTGGTAGCAGTAGAGAGACCCAGTACTTC. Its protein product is CSVAGSSRETQYF.

The DNA of the CDR3 is TGTGCCAGCTCACCCGGGACAGGGGGCGCAAAAGAGCAGTACTTC. Its translation is CASSPGTGGAKEQYF. This chain links TRBV18 with TRBJ2-7; 12 positions agree with TRBD1. The trim removed 3 bases at V and 7 bases at J, leaving 7 bases unmatched. The CDR3 length is 15 residues. CDR1 and CDR2 from the germline V gene are KGHSH and LQKENI.

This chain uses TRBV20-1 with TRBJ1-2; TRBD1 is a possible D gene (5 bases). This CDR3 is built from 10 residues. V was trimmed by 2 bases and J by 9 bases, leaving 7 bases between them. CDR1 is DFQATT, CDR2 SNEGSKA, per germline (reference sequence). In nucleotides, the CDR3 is TGCAGTGCTAGACAGGGAAGCTACACCTTC. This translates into CSARQGSYTF.

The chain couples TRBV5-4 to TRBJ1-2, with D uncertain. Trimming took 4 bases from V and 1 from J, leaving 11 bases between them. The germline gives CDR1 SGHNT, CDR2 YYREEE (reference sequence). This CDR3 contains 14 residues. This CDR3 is CASSQQLSNYGYTF. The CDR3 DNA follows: TGTGCCAGCAGCCAACAGCTAAGTAACTATGGCTACACCTTC.

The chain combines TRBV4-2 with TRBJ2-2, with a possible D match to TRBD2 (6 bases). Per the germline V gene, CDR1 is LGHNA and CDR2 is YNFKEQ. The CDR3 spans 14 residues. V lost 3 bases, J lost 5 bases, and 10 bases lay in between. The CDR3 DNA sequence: TGTGCCAGCAGCCAGCCTAGCGTGACCGGGGAGCTGTTTTTT. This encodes CASSQPSVTGELFF.